The source of this T cell receptor (beta chain) is a study of blood T cell repertoires in COVID-19. The CDR3 is made up of 14 amino acids. The ends were cut back, 3 bases at V and 2 bases at J, with 8 bases in the middle. Per the germline V gene, CDR1 is LNHDA and CDR2 is SQIVND (reference sequence). Allocation to cohorts depended on clinical history reported by the participants. Cohort 3 recovered donors had two negative PCRs, clearance, or symptom resolution. In the original processing: Reference gene primers were amplified, and this amplification served to estimate nucleated cell counts. Repertoires were generated with immunoSEQ multiplex PCR, while TCRdb's copy carries only in-frame clones and drops some. The V and J calls and the clone size are those of that table, but D and trimming were determined from the DNA. The data hold 220,000 or so clones, with roughly 84% observed a single time.

V and J are TRBV19 and TRBJ1-5; tentative D call: TRBD1 (5 bases). The sequenced sample was PBMCs or T cells enriched from blood (not recorded which). The receptor comes from a woman between 40 and 55 years old who had recovered from COVID-19. The CDR3 is CASSIREGNQPQHF. The DNA of the CDR3 is TGTGCCAGTAGTATCAGGGAGGGCAATCAGCCCCAGCATTTT.